This TCR beta chain originates from a study of OX40 agonist ivuxolimab in advanced cancers. Here immunoSEQ multiplex PCR was the method, and the copy in TCRdb shows in-frame clones only, minus some. The table includes some 72,000 clones, around 80% detected once. Germline V lookup: CDR1 SGHTA, CDR2 FQGNSA. The CDR3 sequence is 17 residues long. V gave up 4 bases and J gave up 7 bases; unmatched junction bases: 11. Sample: CD4+ or CD8+ T cells sorted from blood, taken in a trial of the OX40 agonist ivuxolimab. The sequence derives from an adult with an advanced solid tumor such as melanoma, head and neck, liver or kidney cancer. V gene TRBV7-2 combines with J gene TRBJ2-1; 12 nucleotides align to TRBD2. The DNA for the CDR3 is TGTGCCAGCAGCTGGGAGAGAGGGACTAGCGGGCGGAATGAGCAGTTCTTC. Amino acid sequence: CASSWERGTSGRNEQFF.